These 6 T cell receptor beta chains came from one sample sequenced in a study of vaccination and CD4 T cells after COVID-19 (dated by TCRdb to 2022 to 2024). For these receptors, no antigen is known. The library came from PCR. Sequencing was carried out with an Illumina iSeq 100. TCR sequencing of DNA from cultured CD4+ T cells used the Oncomine TCR Beta short-read assay at the Johns Hopkins FTIC core. The QIAamp micro DNA kit was used to extract genomic DNA from the cultured CD4+ T cells. TCRdb handled the public reads itself, with Q25 trimming in fastp and clone calling in MiXCR, and kept productive beta chains. Entries that share a CDR3 protein sequence are merged under the most common genes and DNA. This sample holds about 6,900 distinct CDR3 sequences; approximately 37% were observed only once. The ten largest clones represent approximately 35% of the sample. This sample's treatment or condition label indicates: 10-day PBMC culture with coronavirus spike peptide pools or control peptides (ViraFEST assay). CD4+ T cells from unexposed donors were collected before the COVID-19 pandemic (2011-2018).

What was sequenced was CD4+ T cells from blood, cultured in vitro. These receptor sequences come from a human donor in good health.

The chain has TRBV6-1 and TRBJ1-1; TRBD1 aligns across 7 bases. V shed 4 bases and J 4 bases; nucleotides not matched to a gene: 9. Germline CDR1 is MNHNS and CDR2 is SASEGT. The CDR3 extends over 15 amino acids. CDR3 in DNA: TGTGCCAGCAGTGCCCGGACAGGCGTGCTCACTGAAGCTTTCTTT. Its translation is CASSARTGVLTEAFF.

This clonotype occurred a few times. This chain connects TRBV19 to TRBJ1-6; D gene unclear. The CDR3 runs 13 residues. Per germline, CDR1 LNHDA and CDR2 SQIVND (reference sequence). The germline V and J ends were trimmed by 0 bases and 8 bases, with 5 bases remaining between them. As DNA, the CDR3 is TGTGCCAGTAGTATAGACTCCGATTCACCCCTCCACTTT. Its protein is CASSIDSDSPLHF.

This clonotype has just a few counts. The chain's CDR3 is CASTHSGRPEAFF. The DNA for the CDR3 is TGTGCCAGCACCCACTCGGGTAGGCCTGAAGCTTTCTTT. The chain couples TRBV6-1 to TRBJ1-1; D is ambiguous. CDR3 length equals 13 residues. CDR1 is MNHNS, CDR2 SASEGT, per germline. Trimming removed 7 bases at V and 6 bases at J, with 15 bases between.

This sequence joins TRBV2 and TRBJ2-3; D might be TRBD2 (5 bases). Germline V lookup: CDR1 SNHLY, CDR2 FYNNEI. The V and J ends lost 8 bases and 2 bases respectively, with 17 bases between them. CDR3 length equals 15 residues. Here the CDR3 DNA reads TGTGCCAGCGGACTCGGCGGCGGCGCCACAGATACGCAGTATTTT. Translated: CASGLGGGATDTQYF.

In its sample, this clonotype was seen a few times. The V and J genes are TRBV7-3 and TRBJ2-3; 7 bases fit TRBD2. The germline gives CDR1 SGHTA, CDR2 FQGTGA. V lost 5 bases to trimming and J lost 0 bases; unmatched junction nucleotides: 5. This CDR3 region has 15 residues. CDR3 DNA: TGTGCCAGCAGCCTAAGCGGGGACAGCACAGATACGCAGTATTTT. Translation: CASSLSGDSTDTQYF.

This chain uses TRBV28 with TRBJ2-7; the D gene could be TRBD1 or TRBD2 (5 bases each). This CDR3 contains 14 residues. Germline CDR1 reads MDHEN; CDR2 reads SYDVKM. V was pared by 5 bases and J by 4 bases, with 15 bases between. CDR3 in amino acids: CASSPSGGVYEQYF. CDR3 nucleotide sequence: TGTGCCAGCAGTCCCAGTGGGGGAGTTTACGAGCAGTACTTC.